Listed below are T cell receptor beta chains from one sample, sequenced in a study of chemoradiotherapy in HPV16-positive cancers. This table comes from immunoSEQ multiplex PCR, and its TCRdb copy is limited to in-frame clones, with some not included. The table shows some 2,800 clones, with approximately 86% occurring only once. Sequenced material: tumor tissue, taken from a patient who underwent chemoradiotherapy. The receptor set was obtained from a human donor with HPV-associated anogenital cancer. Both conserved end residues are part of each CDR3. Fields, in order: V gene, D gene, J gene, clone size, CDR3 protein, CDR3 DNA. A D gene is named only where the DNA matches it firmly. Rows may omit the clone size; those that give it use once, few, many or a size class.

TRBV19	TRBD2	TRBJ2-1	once	CASSLKREGRGEQFF	TGTGCCAGTAGTTTAAAGCGGGAGGGCCGGGGTGAGCAGTTCTTC
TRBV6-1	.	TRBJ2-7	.	CASSELDWSYEQYF	TGTGCCAGCAGTGAATTAGACTGGTCCTACGAGCAGTACTTC
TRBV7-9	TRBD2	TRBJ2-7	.	CASSSGLAGGYEQYF	TGTGCCAGCAGCTCGGGACTAGCGGGAGGGTACGAGCAGTACTTC
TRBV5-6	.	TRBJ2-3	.	CASSVGYRTDTQYF	TGTGCCAGCAGCGTGGGATACCGCACAGATACGCAGTATTTT
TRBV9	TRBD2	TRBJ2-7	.	CASSEGLAGYEQYF	TGTGCCAGCAGCGAAGGACTAGCGGGCTACGAGCAGTACTTC
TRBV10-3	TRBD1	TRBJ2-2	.	CATYAGTGNVGELFF	TGTGCCACCTACGCGGGGACAGGGAACGTCGGGGAGCTGTTTTTT
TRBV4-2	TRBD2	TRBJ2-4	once	CASSQQSSGGEADIQYF	TGTGCCAGCAGCCAACAGTCTAGCGGGGGGGAGGCGGACATTCAGTACTTC
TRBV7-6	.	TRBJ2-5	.	CASSLEGFPQETQYF	TGTGCCAGCAGCTTAGAGGGATTTCCACAAGAGACCCAGTACTTC
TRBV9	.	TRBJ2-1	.	CASSVSTSYNEQFF	TGTGCCAGCAGCGTAAGTACTAGTTACAATGAGCAGTTCTTC
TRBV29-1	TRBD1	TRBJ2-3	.	CSVQGQGFTDTQYF	TGCAGCGTTCAGGGACAGGGGTTCACAGATACGCAGTATTTT
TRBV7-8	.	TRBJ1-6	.	CASRRTVGSYNSPLHF	TGTGCCAGCAGACGGACCGTCGGCTCCTATAATTCACCCCTCCACTTT
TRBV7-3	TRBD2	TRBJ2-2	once	CASGIGAGGGTGELFF	TGTGCCAGCGGAATCGGCGCGGGCGGGGGCACCGGGGAGCTGTTTTTT
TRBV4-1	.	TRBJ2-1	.	CASSQQGGENYNEQFF	TGCGCCAGCAGCCAACAGGGCGGGGAGAACTACAATGAGCAGTTCTTC
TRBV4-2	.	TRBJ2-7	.	CASSQPPLDEQYF	TGTGCCAGCAGCCAACCTCCCTTGGACGAGCAGTACTTC
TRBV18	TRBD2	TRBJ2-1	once	CASSPRLLAADATGEQFF	TGTGCCAGCTCACCACGACTACTAGCGGCAGACGCTACGGGTGAGCAGTTCTTC
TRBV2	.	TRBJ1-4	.	CASSPVGEKLFF	TGTGCCAGCTCTCCAGTGGGTGAAAAACTGTTTTTT
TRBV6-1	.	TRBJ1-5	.	CASQMGGQPQHF	TGTGCCAGCCAAATGGGCGGGCAGCCCCAGCATTTT
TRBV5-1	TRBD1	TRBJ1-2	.	CASSPNPPGQGFYGYTF	TGCGCCAGCAGCCCGAATCCACCGGGACAGGGGTTCTATGGCTACACCTTC
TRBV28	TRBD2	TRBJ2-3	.	CASGSGSFTDTQYF	TGTGCCAGCGGTAGCGGGAGTTTCACAGATACGCAGTATTTT
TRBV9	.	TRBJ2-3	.	CASSVGSSLTDTQYF	TGTGCCAGCAGCGTAGGGTCGAGCCTAACAGATACGCAGTATTTT
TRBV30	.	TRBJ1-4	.	CAWSVVRTREKLFF	TGTGCCTGGAGTGTCGTAAGGACACGTGAAAAACTGTTTTTT
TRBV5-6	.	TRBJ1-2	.	CASSLGQSLYGYTF	TGTGCCAGCAGCTTGGGGCAGTCCCTTTATGGCTACACCTTC
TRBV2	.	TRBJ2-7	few	CASNPIKANEQYF	TGTGCCAGCAACCCAATAAAGGCAAACGAGCAGTACTTC
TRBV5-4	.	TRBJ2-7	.	CASSLPSGGETYEQYF	TGTGCCAGCAGCTTACCCTCCGGGGGCGAGACCTACGAGCAGTACTTC
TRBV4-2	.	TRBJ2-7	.	CASSQESAGVYEQYF	TGTGCCAGCAGCCAAGAATCGGCAGGAGTTTACGAGCAGTACTTC